This T cell receptor (beta chain) was recorded in a study of blood T cell repertoires in COVID-19. For the study at large: Acute-phase and convalescent COVID-19 samples originated in the United States, Italy and Spain. Sources were T cells, B-cell-depleted T cells, or PBMCs; the material itself was cDNA or gDNA.

Methods used by the authors: Estimated nucleated cell counts came from reference gene primer amplification. Produced via immunoSEQ multiplex PCR; TCRdb's table is partial and in-frame only. The DNA was the basis for D and trimming; V, J and clone size are from that table. The profile shows some 82,000 clones, roughly 79% of them singletons. Germline assignment: CDR1 SGHTA and CDR2 FQGTGA. The CDR3 has 13 amino acids. Trimming cost V 5 bases and J 8 bases, with 13 bases left between them. The receptor comes from a man at least 80 years old with acute or convalescent COVID-19. The V call is TRBV7-3, the J call TRBJ2-4; the D gene is possibly TRBD2 (6 bases). The specimen sequenced was peripheral blood. Here the CDR3 DNA reads TGTGCCAGCAGCCTCGGGACTGCAGACATTCAGTACTTC. Its protein product is CASSLGTADIQYF.